Here is one T cell receptor (beta chain) with its context. Its target is not known. The data stem from a study of cytotoxic CD8 clonotypes in ibrutinib-treated CLL. Study in general: Each sample contained, on average, almost 260,000 productive templates and 94,082 productive rearrangements. General observations from the study: Stable or contracted on treatment, public clonotypes were also uncommon. Circulating CD8+ T-cell counts were tracked by baseline clonality, which exceeded that of age-matched healthy donors. Sustained-remission patients were sampled at different times than progressing patients were.

Between the trimmed V and J ends, which lost 5 bases and 4 bases, there was a span of 5 bases. Germline CDR1 and CDR2: SGHTA and FQGNSA. This CDR3 is built from 11 residues. TCRdb keeps only in-frame clones here, not all; method: immunoSEQ multiplex PCR. The sample contains 300,000 to 400,000 clones, roughly 70% of which appear only once. The sequence derives from a human donor with chronic lymphocytic leukemia. The material was PBMCs, obtained after 36 months of ibrutinib treatment. V and J are TRBV7-2 and TRBJ1-1; D remains ambiguous. The CDR3 loop is CASSHGTEAFF. The CDR3 region has the DNA TGTGCCAGCAGCCATGGCACTGAAGCTTTCTTT.